These 7 T cell receptor beta chains share one sample of origin, sequenced in a study of T cells in localized non-small cell lung cancer. Sequencing used immunoSEQ multiplex PCR; TCRdb keeps in-frame clones, though not all of them. The sample comprises 45,000 to 65,000 clones, 80% of which are singletons, and approximately 4.8% rests with the top ten. The material sequenced was PBMCs, taken before any cancer treatment. These TCRs come from a woman aged 40-75 years with stage II lung adenocarcinoma.

V usage is TRBV4-3 and J usage is TRBJ2-7; 7 nucleotides match TRBD1. Germline-derived CDR1 and CDR2 are LGHNA and YSLEER. The CDR3 has 15 residues. The V segment lost 0 bases and the J segment 3 bases; nucleotides outside the gene matches: 5. Here the CDR3 DNA reads TGCGCCAGCAGCCAAGAGCAAGGGGGCCTCTACGAGCAGTACTTC. The encoded protein is CASSQEQGGLYEQYF.

The V call is TRBV7-3, the J call TRBJ2-3, with D perhaps TRBD2 (7 bases). Germline-derived CDR1 and CDR2 are SGHTA and FQGTGA. With 6 bases removed from V and 3 bases from J, the gap between germline ends came to 19 bases. This CDR3 has 16 amino acids. The CDR3 DNA follows: TGTGCCAGCAGACCCACCCCGGGGGGCGAAACAGATACGCAGTATTTT. Protein: CASRPTPGGETDTQYF.

The V call is TRBV10-3, the J call TRBJ2-3; TRBD2 matches 11 bases. Germline V gene data show CDR1 as ENHRY and CDR2 as SYGVKD. The CDR3 extends over 19 amino acids. The V and J ends lost 6 bases and 1 base, in that order; junction bases with no gene match: 15. CDR3 sequence reads: CAIRGGLTSGEKGTDTQYF. Here the CDR3 DNA reads TGTGCCATCAGGGGGGGATTGACTAGCGGGGAGAAGGGCACAGATACGCAGTATTTT.

V and J are TRBV5-1 and TRBJ2-2, with no clear D. The CDR3 has 14 amino acids. CDR1 SGHRS and CDR2 YFSETQ come from the germline V gene. Trimming shortened V by 0 bases and J by 1 base, and 4 bases separated the two germline ends. The CDR3 loop reads CASSLGQNTGELFF. The CDR3 DNA follows: TGCGCCAGCAGCTTGGGACAGAACACCGGGGAGCTGTTTTTT.

The chain employs TRBV4-1 and TRBJ1-1; 7 nucleotides agree with TRBD1. Germline trimming cut 4 bases from V and 1 base from J; bases unmatched to any gene: 12. Germline CDR1 reads MGHRA; CDR2 reads YSYEKL. This CDR3 has 17 amino acids. The CDR3, as DNA: TGCGCCAGCAGCCGCCGCGGGGGACAGAACCCGAACACTGAAGCTTTCTTT. Amino acid sequence: CASSRRGGQNPNTEAFF.

This clone was recorded only once. The V gene is TRBV19, the J gene TRBJ1-1; D not resolved. This CDR3 contains 13 residues. V lost 2 bases to trimming and J lost 1 base, with 5 bases between them. CDR1 and CDR2 from the germline V gene are LNHDA and SQIVND (reference sequence). The CDR3 reads CASSISQNTEAFF. Here the CDR3 DNA reads TGTGCCAGTAGTATATCGCAGAACACTGAAGCTTTCTTT.

This chain connects TRBV2 to TRBJ1-5; a possible D gene is TRBD1 (5 bases). Trimming removed 6 bases from V and 4 bases from J, with 13 bases in between. Germline V gene data show CDR1 as SNHLY and CDR2 as FYNNEI. There are 14 residues in the CDR3. The CDR3, as DNA: TGTGCCAGCAGCCCCGGACATACAAATCAGCCCCAGCATTTT. This encodes CASSPGHTNQPQHF.